Each of the 31 T cell receptor beta chains below was sequenced from the same sample in a study of identifying expanded T cells in peripheral blood. The protocol was immunoSEQ multiplex PCR, while the TCRdb copy is restricted to in-frame clones and leaves out a portion. The profile shows 55,000 to 75,000 clones, 87% of them singletons. What was sequenced was blood. These receptors originate from a person between 18 and 75 years old in good health.

The chain joins TRBV2 to TRBJ1-3; the D gene is possibly TRBD1 (5 bases). This CDR3 is built from 15 residues. Looked up from germline, CDR1 is SNHLY and CDR2 is FYNNEI. Trimming removed 7 bases from V and 0 bases from J, with 13 bases in between. CDR3 in amino acids: CASTGAAGSGNTIYF. For the CDR3, the DNA is TGTGCCAGCACCGGGGCGGCAGGCTCTGGAAACACCATATATTTT.

The V call is TRBV5-5, the J call TRBJ2-5; possibly TRBD1 or TRBD2 for D (5 bases each). CDR3 length equals 18 residues. V was shortened by 1 base and J by 5 bases, with 24 bases between the two germline ends. Germline lookup yields CDR1 SGHKS and CDR2 YYEKEE (reference sequence). The CDR3 nucleotides read TGTGCCAGCAGCTTGCCCCCAACTGCGGGCGCAGGGCGGGAGACCCAGTACTTC. It yields the protein CASSLPPTAGAGRETQYF.

The gene calls are TRBV28 and TRBJ2-5; D is unresolved. Germline CDR1 MDHEN, CDR2 SYDVKM. Trimming removed 2 bases at V and 4 bases at J, with 11 bases between. This CDR3 comprises 14 residues. CDR3 region: CASSLVGRPETQYF. As DNA, the CDR3 is TGTGCCAGCAGTTTAGTGGGCAGACCAGAGACCCAGTACTTC.

This chain uses TRBV15 with TRBJ2-5; D assignment may be TRBD1 or TRBD2 (6 bases each). The CDR3 is 15 residues long. Germline CDR1 reads LNHNV; CDR2 reads YYDKDF (reference sequence). The V end was cut by 5 bases, the J end by 3 bases, with 16 bases between. The CDR3 DNA sequence: TGTGCCACCAGCTACGGGGGCCGCCCGGAAGAGACCCAGTACTTC. It codes for CATSYGGRPEETQYF.

V and J are TRBV28 and TRBJ2-1, with TRBD1 identical over 8 bases. The V and J ends lost 5 bases and 6 bases, in that order; junction bases with no gene match: 6. This CDR3 comprises 14 residues. Germline V CDR1 and CDR2: MDHEN, SYDVKM. The CDR3 bases are TGTGCCAGCAGTCTAAGGACAGGGCCCAATGAGCAGTTCTTC. This encodes CASSLRTGPNEQFF.

This chain uses TRBV7-2 with TRBJ1-2; TRBD1 is a possible D gene (5 bases). The CDR3 is 14 residues long. Trimming pared 4 bases from V and 6 bases from J, leaving 15 bases between. Germline assignment: CDR1 SGHTA and CDR2 FQGNSA. CDR3 sequence (DNA): TGTGCCAGCAGCTCCCGGACGGGAGGGGATGGCTACACCTTC. It specifies CASSSRTGGDGYTF.

This rearrangement joins TRBV15 to TRBJ2-6; tentative D call: TRBD1 (6 bases). This CDR3 is 16 amino acids long. Germline CDR1 LNHNV, CDR2 YYDKDF (reference sequence). V was clipped by 3 bases and J by 4 bases, with 13 bases between them. CDR3 protein: CATSRYSGTGANVLTF. In DNA form, the CDR3 reads TGTGCCACCAGCAGGTATTCAGGGACAGGGGCCAACGTCCTGACTTTC.

The chain employs TRBV11-2 and TRBJ2-2, with 10 bases matching TRBD1. The V segment lost 5 bases and the J segment 7 bases; nucleotides outside the gene matches: 7. The CDR3 covers 15 residues. Per germline, CDR1 SGHAT and CDR2 FQNNGV. CDR3: CASSPGTGDDGELFF. The DNA of the CDR3 is TGTGCCAGCAGCCCTGGGACAGGGGATGACGGGGAGCTGTTTTTT. The variable domain in full, completed from reference TRBV11-2 and TRBJ2-2, reads EAGVAQSPRYKIIEKRQSVAFWCNPISGHATLYWYQQILGQGPKLLIQFQNNGVVDDSQLPKDRFSAERLKGVDSTLKIQPAKLEDSAVYLCASSPGTGDDGELFFGEGSRLTVL.

The rearrangement joins TRBV29-1 to TRBJ2-7, with 8 nucleotides matching TRBD1. Trimming cost V 1 base and J 4 bases; bases outside gene matches: 3. CDR1 is SQVTM, CDR2 ANQGSEA, per germline. The CDR3 spans 13 residues. The CDR3 protein is CSVEGRGRYEQYF. The CDR3 nucleotides read TGCAGCGTTGAAGGCAGGGGGCGGTACGAGCAGTACTTC.

CDR3 sequence: CASSEGGAPGELFF. CDR3 sequence (DNA): TGTGCCAGCAGTGAAGGGGGGGCGCCCGGGGAGCTGTTTTTT. The chain combines TRBV6-1 with TRBJ2-2; perhaps D is TRBD1 or TRBD2 (6 bases each). The CDR3 runs to 14 residues. V was pared by 1 base and J by 6 bases, with 9 bases between. The germline gives CDR1 MNHNS, CDR2 SASEGT.

V usage is TRBV5-1 and J usage is TRBJ1-2, with D unresolved. The germline V and J ends were trimmed by 0 bases and 0 bases, with 15 bases remaining between them. CDR3 length: 17 residues. Germline V gives CDR1 SGHRS, CDR2 YFSETQ. The CDR3 nucleotides are TGCGCCAGCAGCTTGGCATTGGGAGAGCTGGCTAACTATGGCTACACCTTC. This gives the protein CASSLALGELANYGYTF. The entire variable domain, with the rest obtained from reference TRBV5-1 and TRBJ1-2, is as follows: KAGVTQTPRYLIKTRGQQVTLSCSPISGHRSVSWYQQTPGQGLQFLFEYFSETQRNKGNFPGRFSGRQFSNSRSEMNVSTLELGDSALYLCASSLALGELANYGYTFGSGTRLTVV.

This chain joins TRBV6-1 and TRBJ2-7; 8 positions match TRBD1. V lost 2 bases, J lost 9 bases, and 15 bases stayed unmatched. CDR1 MNHNS and CDR2 SASEGT come from the germline V gene. This CDR3 region has 16 residues. CDR3 nucleotides: TGTGCCAGCAGTGAACCTACCGGGACAGGAATCGGTGGGCAGTACTTC. Encoded protein: CASSEPTGTGIGGQYF.

The V and J genes are TRBV7-3 and TRBJ2-7; D unclear. CDR3 length: 14 residues. Germline values: CDR1 SGHTA, CDR2 FQGTGA. V lost 0 bases and J lost 4, with 10 bases in between. The CDR3 DNA is TGTGCCAGCAGCTTAACCCCGGGCCTATACGAGCAGTACTTC. The encoded protein is CASSLTPGLYEQYF.

J is TRBJ1-2 and V is TRBV9, with 12 positions matching TRBD1. The CDR3 length is 16 residues. Germline V gene lookup returns CDR1 SGDLS and CDR2 YYNGEE. Trimming removed 0 bases from V and 8 bases from J; junction bases left unmatched: 8. CDR3 nucleotides: TGTGCCAGCAGCGTAGACCCGGGACAGGGGGCCTGGGGCTACACCTTC. This codes for CASSVDPGQGAWGYTF.

This clone was detected once. The V gene is TRBV14, the J gene TRBJ2-3, with D possibly matching TRBD2 (5 bases). This CDR3 has 14 amino acids. Per the germline V gene, CDR1 is SGHDN and CDR2 is FVKESK. V was pared by 3 bases and J by 6 bases, with 13 bases between. The CDR3 protein is CASSQRARADTQYF. CDR3 in DNA: TGTGCCAGCAGCCAGCGGGCGAGAGCGGATACGCAGTATTTT.

This clone came up once. J is TRBJ1-5 and V is TRBV6-5, with 7 nucleotides matching TRBD1. The CDR3 totals 15 residues. The germline CDR1 and CDR2 sequences are MNHEY and SVGAGI. With V trimmed by 6 bases and J by 0 bases, 5 bases remained unmatched. Here the CDR3 DNA reads TGTGCCAGCAGCCTGACAGGGAGTAGCAATCAGCCCCAGCATTTT. It codes for CASSLTGSSNQPQHF.

The chain combines TRBV18 with TRBJ2-3; D is ambiguous. V dropped 2 bases and J dropped 5 bases, with 8 bases sitting between them. The CDR3 is 13 residues long. From germline, CDR1 is KGHSH and CDR2 LQKENI. CDR3 amino acids: CASSPSPQDTQYF. As DNA, the CDR3 is TGTGCCAGCTCACCATCCCCCCAAGATACGCAGTATTTT.

The rearrangement joins TRBV19 to TRBJ1-1; D call uncertain. Germline loops: CDR1 LNHDA, CDR2 SQIVND (reference sequence). The CDR3 contains 13 residues. The V end lost 3 bases, the J end lost 5 bases, and 10 bases lay between the germline ends. In DNA form, the CDR3 reads TGTGCCAGTAGTATTACCTCGGCAACTGAAGCTTTCTTT. This sequence encodes CASSITSATEAFF.

The count of this clone is one. The CDR3 spells CASSQDKGTSSTGELFF. The CDR3 DNA reads TGCGCCAGCAGCCAAGATAAGGGGACTAGCAGCACCGGGGAGCTGTTTTTT. The gene calls are TRBV4-1 and TRBJ2-2, with 9 bases matching TRBD2. This CDR3 is 17 amino acids long. Germline V gene data show CDR1 as MGHRA and CDR2 as YSYEKL. Trimming at V came to 0 bases and at J to 4 bases, leaving 6 bases not matched to a gene.

This chain joins TRBV28 and TRBJ2-7; no clear D gene. Germline CDR1 is MDHEN and CDR2 is SYDVKM. V dropped 1 base and J dropped 2 bases, with 9 bases sitting between them. The CDR3 spans 14 residues. Here the CDR3 DNA reads TGTGCCAGCAGTTTATCGAACCCTGCCTACGAGCAGTACTTC. This encodes CASSLSNPAYEQYF.

This chain uses TRBV7-9 with TRBJ2-5; D is perhaps TRBD1 (5 bases). The CDR3 is 12 residues long. Germline V lookup: CDR1 SEHNR, CDR2 FQNEAQ (reference sequence). V was shortened by 4 bases and J by 5 bases, with 8 bases between the two germline ends. The CDR3 sequence is CASSSRVETQYF. The CDR3 nucleotides are TGTGCCAGCAGCTCCAGGGTTGAGACCCAGTACTTC.

The J gene is TRBJ2-1, the V gene TRBV7-8; D is perhaps TRBD1 (6 bases). The CDR3 covers 12 residues. Trimming took off 4 bases at V and 9 bases at J, with 10 bases between the two ends. Germline loops: CDR1 SGHVS, CDR2 FQNEAQ. DNA of the CDR3: TGTGCCAGCAGCTCCTTAGGGGGTGAGCAGTTCTTC. This codes for CASSSLGGEQFF.

V and J are TRBV5-5 and TRBJ2-2; 10 nucleotides match TRBD1. Trimming took 3 bases from V and 4 from J; bases not matched to a gene: 0. Germline V gene sequence: CDR1 SGHKS, CDR2 YYEKEE (reference sequence). The CDR3 is 14 residues long. The CDR3 DNA is TGTGCCAGCAGCTGGACAGGGGGCACCGGGGAGCTGTTTTTT. Translation: CASSWTGGTGELFF.

The V gene is TRBV5-4, the J gene TRBJ2-1, with a possible D match to TRBD2 (6 bases). Germline V lookup: CDR1 SGHNT, CDR2 YYREEE (reference sequence). This CDR3 region has 15 residues. The V and J ends lost 4 bases and 8 bases respectively, with 19 bases between them. CDR3 amino acids: CASSRRETSFYEQFF. The CDR3 nucleotides read TGTGCCAGCAGCCGGAGGGAGACTAGTTTCTATGAGCAGTTCTTC.

This clone came up a few times. V usage is TRBV10-1 and J usage is TRBJ1-2, with 8 bases identical to TRBD1. CDR3 size: 13 residues. After removal of 3 bases from V and 6 bases from J, the junction contained 3 bases not matched to a gene. Germline V lookup: CDR1 WNHNN, CDR2 SYGVQD (reference sequence). CDR3 nucleotides: TGCGCCAGCAGTGAAACAGGGGGAAATGGCTACACCTTC. Its translation: CASSETGGNGYTF.

The chain recombines TRBV30 with TRBJ1-2, with a possible D match to TRBD1 (5 bases). Trimming took off 3 bases at V and 0 bases at J, with 11 bases between the two ends. The CDR3 totals 14 residues. Germline V CDR1 and CDR2: GTSNPN, SVGIG (reference sequence). The CDR3 nucleotides read TGTGCCTGGAGGCGTGACAGAACTAACTATGGCTACACCTTC. Its translation: CAWRRDRTNYGYTF.

The chain links TRBV9 to TRBJ1-1; D not certain. This CDR3 region has 15 residues. V was pared by 6 bases and J by 2 bases, with 17 bases between. The germline CDR1 and CDR2 sequences are SGDLS and YYNGEE. CDR3 in DNA: TGTGCCAGCAATTCAGGACTGGGGTATAACACTGAAGCTTTCTTT. It is translated as CASNSGLGYNTEAFF.

V is TRBV5-4 and J is TRBJ2-5, with 9 positions matching TRBD2. With 3 bases clipped from V and 3 bases from J, the junction kept 12 bases outside the gene matches. Germline V gene lookup returns CDR1 SGHNT and CDR2 YYREEE (reference sequence). This CDR3 spans 17 amino acids. DNA of the CDR3: TGTGCCAGCAGCTCCAGATTAGCGGGAGATGGTAAAGAGACCCAGTACTTC. This encodes CASSSRLAGDGKETQYF.

This chain uses TRBV5-6 with TRBJ2-5; TRBD2 aligns across 7 bases. CDR1 and CDR2 from the germline V gene are SGHDT and YYEEEE. This CDR3 spans 13 amino acids. V dropped 0 bases and J dropped 4; count of bases not matched to a gene: 0. The CDR3 nucleotides are TGTGCCAGCAGCTTGGCGGGGGGAGAGACCCAGTACTTC. Its protein product is CASSLAGGETQYF. Looking up the rest from reference TRBV5-6 and TRBJ2-5 gives the full variable domain: DAGVTQSPTHLIKTRGQQVTLRCSPKSGHDTVSWYQQALGQGPQFIFQYYEEEERQRGNFPDRFSGHQFPNYSSELNVNALLLGDSALYLCASSLAGGETQYFGPGTRLLVL.

The CDR3 reads CASKERGPGIQYF. The DNA of the CDR3 is TGTGCCAGCAAAGAGCGGGGTCCAGGCATTCAGTACTTC. The J gene is TRBJ2-4, the V gene TRBV19; 7 bases are shared with TRBD2. CDR3 size: 13 residues. Germline assignment: CDR1 LNHDA and CDR2 SQIVND (reference sequence). V dropped 9 bases and J dropped 9; count of bases not matched to a gene: 11.

This chain connects TRBV7-9 to TRBJ2-2, with 12 bases identical to TRBD2. The germline CDR1 and CDR2 sequences are SEHNR and FQNEAQ (reference sequence). The CDR3 length is 17 residues. Trimming removed 5 bases from V and 10 bases from J; junction bases left unmatched: 14. CDR3 region: CASSPRVLAGGREELFF. CDR3 sequence (DNA): TGTGCCAGCAGCCCAAGGGTCCTAGCGGGAGGGCGCGAGGAGCTGTTTTTT.